The rows below give T cell receptor beta chains drawn from one sample of a study of blood T cell repertoires in COVID-19. Sequenced by immunoSEQ multiplex PCR; TCRdb stores in-frame clones only, minus some. The sample includes 25,000 to 30,000 clones, 85% to 95% of them seen just once. Sequencing was done on a sample of peripheral blood. The origin of the receptors is a woman in her seventies with COVID-19, enrolled during active disease. Each CDR3 is given with its conserved first and last residue. Each record gives: V gene, J gene, CDR3 protein.

>TRBV15|TRBJ2-1
CATSSWSGGLIGNEQFF
>TRBV7-2|TRBJ1-4
CASSDRDSHEKLFF
>TRBV12-3/TRBV12-4|TRBJ2-7
CASSNRDIYEQYF
>TRBV14|TRBJ1-2
CASSPRTVQGNYGYTF
>TRBV29-1|TRBJ2-3
CSVSVITDTQYF
>TRBV10-3|TRBJ2-5
CAISLAGGQQETQYF
>TRBV30|TRBJ1-1
CAWSPGAGGTEAFF
>TRBV19|TRBJ2-7
CASSTDSSYEQYF
>TRBV28|TRBJ1-5
CASNRPVPQHF
>TRBV2|TRBJ1-4
CASRETGFNEKLFF
>TRBV20-1|TRBJ2-7
CSASRALAAAPYEQYF